The present entry profiles one T cell receptor (beta chain) with its context. This sample was included in a study of cytomegalovirus exposure and HLA in healthy donors. Profiling relied on immunoSEQ multiplex PCR, and the TCRdb table lists in-frame clones only, not all of them. Seen here are about 120,000 clones, about 84% observed once, and the top ten hold 2.1%. The CDR3 has 15 residues. V was clipped by 5 bases and J by 7 bases; unmatched bases: 13. From germline, CDR1 is SNHLY and CDR2 FYNNEI. This TCR was sampled from a woman in her 30s in good health and CMV-seronegative. The chain combines TRBV2 with TRBJ1-2, with TRBD1 matching over 7 bases. The sequencing sample was made of PBMCs. DNA of the CDR3: TGTGCCAGCAGTACACCTCTGGGACAGTCAATTGGCTACACCTTC. Protein: CASSTPLGQSIGYTF.